Below, 23 T cell receptor beta chains from the same sample are listed, as sequenced in a study of blood T cell repertoires in COVID-19. Sequenced by immunoSEQ multiplex PCR; TCRdb stores in-frame clones only, minus some. The profile shows over 65,000 clones, around 86% of them singletons. The sample was peripheral blood. These receptors were collected from a human donor in a cohort sampled during active COVID-19.

The chain recombines TRBV7-2 with TRBJ2-5; 9 positions match TRBD2. With 2 bases clipped from V and 5 bases from J, the junction kept 9 bases outside the gene matches. Germline CDR1 reads SGHTA; CDR2 reads FQGNSA. The CDR3 loop spans 16 amino acids. This CDR3 reads CASSLTISGGAETQYF. The CDR3 nucleotides are TGTGCCAGCAGCTTAACCATTAGCGGGGGAGCCGAGACCCAGTACTTC.

The chain is built from TRBV28 and TRBJ2-3; 10 bases line up with TRBD2. The J segment lost 0 bases and the V segment lost 3 bases, leaving 3 bases of the junction unmatched. The CDR3 loop spans 16 amino acids. Germline lookup yields CDR1 MDHEN and CDR2 SYDVKM. The CDR3 bases are TGTGCCAGCAGTTTCAGCGGGGGGGTAAGCACAGATACGCAGTATTTT. Translating gives CASSFSGGVSTDTQYF.

The chain joins TRBV29-1 to TRBJ1-1; 10 bases align to TRBD1. The CDR3 spans 15 residues. Germline lookup yields CDR1 SQVTM and CDR2 ANQGSEA. V trimming: 8 bases; J trimming: 0 bases; junction bases outside the gene matches: 9. The CDR3 bases are TGCAGCACCCGACAGGGGGCCTTAATGAACACTGAAGCTTTCTTT. This encodes CSTRQGALMNTEAFF.

The chain recombines TRBV7-9 with TRBJ2-1; D perhaps matches TRBD2 (6 bases). The CDR3 has 14 residues. V was shortened by 5 bases and J by 7 bases, with 15 bases between the two germline ends. Germline-derived CDR1 and CDR2 are SEHNR and FQNEAQ (reference sequence). The CDR3 region has the DNA TGTGCCAGCAGCCTCGGGACTGGGCCGAATGAGCAGTTCTTC. Encoded protein: CASSLGTGPNEQFF. The full variable domain, completed using reference TRBV7-9 and TRBJ2-1, is DTGVSQNPRHKITKRGQNVTFRCDPISEHNRLYWYRQTLGQGPEFLTYFQNEAQLEKSRLLSDRFSAERPKGSFSTLEIQRTEQGDSAMYLCASSLGTGPNEQFFGPGTRLTVL.

The chain recombines TRBV28 with TRBJ1-4, with 7 bases aligning to TRBD1. CDR1 and CDR2 from the germline V gene are MDHEN and SYDVKM. The CDR3 extends over 14 amino acids. J lost 8 bases, V lost 10 bases, and 13 bases had no gene match. The CDR3 here is CATMTPGQPEKLFF. In DNA, the CDR3 is TGTGCCACCATGACGCCGGGACAGCCAGAAAAACTGTTTTTT.

The V and J genes are TRBV7-6 and TRBJ2-1, with a weak D call TRBD2 (6 bases). CDR3 length equals 15 residues. V lost 5 bases and J 4 bases, leaving 15 bases between the germline ends. Germline V gene sequence: CDR1 SGHVS, CDR2 FNYEAQ. As DNA, the CDR3 is TGTGCCAGCAGCCAAGCCCGCGGAGGGTACAATGAGCAGTTCTTC. Its protein is CASSQARGGYNEQFF. The variable domain in full, with the rest retrieved from reference TRBV7-6 and TRBJ2-1, is GAGVSQSPRYKVTKRGQDVALRCDPISGHVSLYWYRQALGQGPEFLTYFNYEAQQDKSGLPNDRFSAERPEGSISTLTIQRTEQRDSAMYRCASSQARGGYNEQFFGPGTRLTVL.

This CDR3 is CASSLGPSGGSSYEQYF. CDR3 nucleotides: TGTGCCAGCAGCTTGGGGCCTAGCGGGGGAAGCTCCTACGAGCAGTACTTC. This sequence joins TRBV5-4 and TRBJ2-7; 10 bases are a match to TRBD2. Germline V gives CDR1 SGHNT, CDR2 YYREEE (reference sequence). There are 17 residues in the CDR3. The V gene end was trimmed by 0 bases and the J gene end by 0 bases; junction bases not matched to a gene: 6.

The chain has TRBV20-1 and TRBJ2-3; D is unclear. V lost 3 bases and J lost 4, with 5 bases in between. The germline V gene encodes CDR1 DFQATT and CDR2 SNEGSKA (reference sequence). CDR3 length: 11 residues. CDR3 nucleotide sequence: TGCAGTGCTAGTCCCTCAGATACGCAGTATTTT. It is translated as CSASPSDTQYF.

This chain joins TRBV5-8 and TRBJ2-5, with D possibly TRBD1 on 5 matching bases. V shed 2 bases and J shed 2 bases, with 10 bases lying between them. CDR3 length: 14 amino acids. The germline CDR1 and CDR2 sequences are SGHTS and YDEGEE. The CDR3 here is CASSFGGQQETQYF. In DNA, the CDR3 is TGTGCCAGCAGCTTTGGCGGACAACAAGAGACCCAGTACTTC.

This sequence joins TRBV9 and TRBJ1-2; 8 bases fit TRBD1. The CDR3 is 19 residues long. Germline-derived CDR1 and CDR2 are SGDLS and YYNGEE. The J segment lost 0 bases and the V segment lost 3 bases, leaving 16 bases of the junction unmatched. The CDR3 loop is CASSEAHRGSRLPNYGYTF. In DNA form, the CDR3 reads TGTGCCAGCAGCGAGGCACACAGGGGGAGCCGACTCCCTAACTATGGCTACACCTTC.

The V call is TRBV24-1, the J call TRBJ2-7, with 8 bases that match TRBD2. The CDR3 is 15 residues long. The ends lost 3 bases at V and 3 bases at J; junction bases unmatched: 6. Germline lookup yields CDR1 KGHDR and CDR2 SFDVKD. The CDR3 loop is CATSDGGGSRYEQYF. The CDR3 nucleotides read TGTGCCACCAGTGATGGCGGGGGGAGTCGCTACGAGCAGTACTTC.

The chain links TRBV30 to TRBJ1-1; maybe TRBD1 (5 bases). From germline, CDR1 is GTSNPN and CDR2 SVGIG (reference sequence). The CDR3 extends over 13 amino acids. The V end lost 4 bases, the J end lost 3 bases, and 12 bases lay between the germline ends. The CDR3 loop is CAWMGPGDTEAFF. CDR3 nucleotides: TGTGCCTGGATGGGCCCGGGGGACACTGAAGCTTTCTTT.

In this sample, this clone turned up once. One junction end does not reproduce the germline sequence, and a read error may be involved. The gene calls are TRBV28 and TRBJ2-7; TRBD1 matches 8 bases. The CDR3 loop spans 14 amino acids. CDR1 MDHEN and CDR2 SYDVKM come from the germline V gene. Here the CDR3 reads CTSRRTGRSYEQYF. The DNA of the CDR3 is TGTACCAGCAGAAGGACAGGGCGTTCCTACGAGCAGTACTTC. The variable domain in full, with the rest retrieved from reference TRBV28 and TRBJ2-7, is DVKVTQSSRYLVKRTGEKVFLECVQDMDHENMFWYRQDPGLGLRLIYFSYDVKMKEKGDIPEGYSVSREKKERFSLILESASTNQTSMYLCTSRRTGRSYEQYFGPGTRLTVT.

The rearrangement links TRBV5-1 to TRBJ1-5; possible D gene TRBD1, 5 bases. The germline CDR1 and CDR2 sequences are SGHRS and YFSETQ. The CDR3 sequence is 15 residues long. V was clipped by 4 bases and J by 2 bases, with 13 bases between them. In DNA form, the CDR3 reads TGCGCCAGCAGCCCCACTTCAGGGCGCAATCAGCCCCAGCATTTT. This codes for CASSPTSGRNQPQHF.

This chain joins TRBV29-1 and TRBJ1-1; D may be TRBD1 (6 bases). V lost 6 bases and J lost 1, with 9 bases in between. The CDR3 loop spans 12 amino acids. The V gene's germline CDR1 is SQVTM and CDR2 ANQGSEA. DNA of the CDR3: TGCAGCGTGGAGACAGGGAACACTGAAGCTTTCTTT. As protein: CSVETGNTEAFF.

The CDR3: CASSPVGLAGGIRTETQYF. The CDR3 DNA reads TGCGCCAGCAGCCCCGTAGGGCTAGCGGGGGGCATAAGAACTGAGACCCAGTACTTC. The genes are TRBV4-1 and TRBJ2-5, with 11 bases that match TRBD2. The ends lost 4 bases at V and 5 bases at J; junction bases unmatched: 18. Germline V gives CDR1 MGHRA, CDR2 YSYEKL. This CDR3 has 19 residues.

The rearrangement joins TRBV20-1 to TRBJ1-2; the D is unclear. Deletions cut 5 bases from V and 7 bases from J, with 11 bases between. The CDR3 loop spans 11 amino acids. Germline CDR1 is DFQATT and CDR2 is SNEGSKA (reference sequence). The CDR3 spells CSAPGDGGYTF. Written as DNA, the CDR3 is TGCAGTGCTCCCGGGGATGGTGGCTACACCTTC.

This clone is large (0.1 to 1%) in the sample. This chain links TRBV11-3 with TRBJ2-1; a weak D match, TRBD2 (6 bases). V was pared by 2 bases and J by 9 bases, with 8 bases between. Germline-derived CDR1 and CDR2 are SGHNT and YENEEA. This CDR3 region has 12 residues. CDR3 coding DNA: TGTGCCAGCAGCTTACAGGGAGGTGAGCAGTTCTTC. Its protein is CASSLQGGEQFF.

The chain employs TRBV10-2 and TRBJ2-1; 13 nucleotides agree with TRBD2. Losses at the gene ends were 2 bases for V and 10 bases for J; bases not matched to a gene: 8. The CDR3 spans 16 residues. CDR1 is WSHSY, CDR2 SAAADI, per germline. CDR3 sequence (DNA): TGCGCCAGCAGTGAGGTATCGACTAGCGGGGGGCTAGAGCAGTTCTTC. It specifies CASSEVSTSGGLEQFF.

The V gene is TRBV7-2, the J gene TRBJ1-2; 10 positions agree with TRBD1. This CDR3 is built from 15 residues. Germline CDR1 reads SGHTA; CDR2 reads FQGNSA. With V trimmed by 8 bases and J by 4 bases, 10 bases remained unmatched. Here the CDR3 DNA reads TGTGCCAGCGTACAAGGACAGGGGGAGGCCTATGGCTACACCTTC. Translating gives CASVQGQGEAYGYTF.

J is TRBJ1-3 and V is TRBV4-3; D remains ambiguous. This CDR3 is built from 15 residues. V was clipped by 4 bases and J by 0 bases, with 10 bases between them. CDR1 LGHNA and CDR2 YSLEER come from the germline V gene. The CDR3 sequence: CASSPRRGSGNTIYF. The CDR3 coding sequence is TGCGCCAGCAGCCCACGCCGGGGCTCTGGAAACACCATATATTTT.

This CDR3 is CAWASGVYNEQFF. In nucleotides, the CDR3 is TGTGCCTGGGCTAGCGGGGTTTACAATGAGCAGTTCTTC. The genes are TRBV30 and TRBJ2-1; the match to TRBD2 covers 9 bases. This CDR3 spans 13 amino acids. Per germline, CDR1 GTSNPN and CDR2 SVGIG (reference sequence). The trim removed 5 bases at V and 4 bases at J, leaving 3 bases unmatched.

The rearrangement joins TRBV2 to TRBJ1-5; D is uncertain. Germline V gene lookup returns CDR1 SNHLY and CDR2 FYNNEI. Trimming removed 2 bases from V and 3 bases from J, with 5 bases in between. The CDR3 loop spans 13 amino acids. The CDR3 nucleotides read TGTGCCAGCAGTGAACGGTTCAATCAGCCCCAGCATTTT. Translated, it gives CASSERFNQPQHF.